The T cell receptor beta chain under discussion was sequenced for a study of blood T cell repertoires in COVID-19. The overall study: The United States, Italy and Spain supplied acute and convalescent COVID-19 samples.

The CDR3 spans 16 residues. CDR1 and CDR2 from the germline V gene are SGHRS and YFSETQ. Deletions cut 1 base from V and 4 bases from J, with 14 bases between. Everyone who took part was 18 to 89 years old, and they came from about two dozen US areas. Profiling relied on immunoSEQ multiplex PCR, and the TCRdb table lists in-frame clones only, not all of them. This sample has roughly 400,000 clones, with roughly 90% found just once. The specimen was PBMCs or T cells enriched from blood (not recorded which). The rearrangement uses TRBV5-1 and TRBJ2-2, with a weak D call TRBD1 (6 bases). The clonotype was recovered from a woman aged 40-49 years with acute COVID-19. CDR3 DNA sequence: TGCGCCAGCAGCTTGATTCAGGGGCGAGGCACCGGGGAGCTGTTTTTT. Translation gives CASSLIQGRGTGELFF.